The rows below give T cell receptor beta chains drawn from one sample of a study of T cell responses to AZD1222 COVID-19 vaccine. The table came from immunoSEQ multiplex PCR; TCRdb's copy has only in-frame clones and leaves some out. Here the sample spans about 110,000 clones, about nine tenths being singletons. Sequencing was performed on peripheral blood, taken on day 0 of AZD1222 vaccination. The receptors were gathered from an adult in good health. Each CDR3 is given with its conserved first and last residue. Each record gives: J gene, D gene, CDR3 length, clone size, V gene, CDR3 DNA, CDR3 protein. D genes are given only for firm matches. Clone size is shown for a subset of rows, as once, few, many or a class of expanded clone.

j_gene: TRBJ1-6; d_gene: .; len: 13; abundance: .; v_gene: TRBV7-9; CDR3nt: TGTGCCAGCAGCCCAACGACAGGTGGGCCCCTCCACTTT; CDR3aa: CASSPTTGGPLHF
j_gene: TRBJ1-3; d_gene: .; len: 14; abundance: .; v_gene: TRBV7-2; CDR3nt: TGTGCCAGCAGCTTACGGGGTGTTGGAAACACCATATATTTT; CDR3aa: CASSLRGVGNTIYF
j_gene: TRBJ2-7; d_gene: TRBD2; len: 15; abundance: .; v_gene: TRBV27; CDR3nt: TGTGCCAGCAGTCTCGGACTAGCGGGTCCCTACGAGCAGTACTTC; CDR3aa: CASSLGLAGPYEQYF
j_gene: TRBJ2-2; d_gene: TRBD1; len: 14; abundance: .; v_gene: TRBV29-1; CDR3nt: TGCAGCGTCCGGGACAGGCAGAACACCGGGGAGCTGTTTTTT; CDR3aa: CSVRDRQNTGELFF
j_gene: TRBJ2-3; d_gene: .; len: 15; abundance: .; v_gene: TRBV7-3; CDR3nt: TGTGCCAGCAGCTTATCGAGACTAGACACAGATACGCAGTATTTT; CDR3aa: CASSLSRLDTDTQYF
j_gene: TRBJ1-2; d_gene: TRBD1; len: 18; abundance: .; v_gene: TRBV19; CDR3nt: TGTGCCAGTAGTATATTCCCCCCGGACAGGGGGCTCAACTATGGCTACACCTTC; CDR3aa: CASSIFPPDRGLNYGYTF
j_gene: TRBJ1-5; d_gene: .; len: 15; abundance: .; v_gene: TRBV7-2; CDR3nt: TGTGCCAGCAGCTTTTTCGGGGACACTCATCAGCCCCAGCATTTT; CDR3aa: CASSFFGDTHQPQHF
j_gene: TRBJ1-6; d_gene: .; len: 18; abundance: .; v_gene: TRBV7-9; CDR3nt: TGTGCCAGCAGCTTAGACCCAACCTTCGGGGTGGTAGATTCACCCCTCCACTTT; CDR3aa: CASSLDPTFGVVDSPLHF
j_gene: TRBJ1-2; d_gene: TRBD1; len: 16; abundance: .; v_gene: TRBV10-3; CDR3nt: TGTGCCATCAGTGAAGGGACAGGGACCCTGAACTATGGCTACACCTTC; CDR3aa: CAISEGTGTLNYGYTF
j_gene: TRBJ1-5; d_gene: .; len: 16; abundance: .; v_gene: TRBV30; CDR3nt: TGTGCCTGGAGTGTACAGACATTTGCCAGCAATCAGCCCCAGCATTTT; CDR3aa: CAWSVQTFASNQPQHF
j_gene: TRBJ1-2; d_gene: .; len: 12; abundance: .; v_gene: TRBV2; CDR3nt: TGTGCCAGCAGTGAAACAGGGATTGGCTACACCTTC; CDR3aa: CASSETGIGYTF
j_gene: TRBJ1-1; d_gene: .; len: 14; abundance: .; v_gene: TRBV4-3; CDR3nt: TGCGCCAGCAGCCAAGATAGGGGGGGAGGGGAAGCTTTCTTT; CDR3aa: CASSQDRGGGEAFF
j_gene: TRBJ1-5; d_gene: .; len: 13; abundance: .; v_gene: TRBV3-1/TRBV3-2; CDR3nt: TGTGCCAGCAGCCTGTCCTACGATCAGCCCCAGCATTTT; CDR3aa: CASSLSYDQPQHF
j_gene: TRBJ2-2; d_gene: TRBD2; len: 15; abundance: .; v_gene: TRBV19; CDR3nt: TGTGCCAGTTCATTAGCGGGAGCTTACACCGGGGAGCTGTTTTTT; CDR3aa: CASSLAGAYTGELFF
j_gene: TRBJ1-4; d_gene: .; len: 16; abundance: once; v_gene: TRBV3-1/TRBV3-2; CDR3nt: TGTGCCAGCAGCCAAGATGCCGGGACCGGGGGTGAAAAACTGTTTTTT; CDR3aa: CASSQDAGTGGEKLFF
j_gene: TRBJ2-7; d_gene: TRBD2; len: 15; abundance: .; v_gene: TRBV5-1; CDR3nt: TGCGCCAGCAGCTTGGAGGCTAGCGGGGGGTACGAGCAGTACTTC; CDR3aa: CASSLEASGGYEQYF
j_gene: TRBJ1-2; d_gene: .; len: 11; abundance: .; v_gene: TRBV27; CDR3nt: TGTGCCAGCAAAGAAGGCTTAAGCTACACCTTC; CDR3aa: CASKEGLSYTF
j_gene: TRBJ1-5; d_gene: .; len: 13; abundance: .; v_gene: TRBV18; CDR3nt: TGTGCCAGCTCACTACAACAGGAGGAGCCCCAGCATTTT; CDR3aa: CASSLQQEEPQHF
j_gene: TRBJ2-3; d_gene: TRBD2; len: 15; abundance: few; v_gene: TRBV6-2/TRBV6-3; CDR3nt: TGTGCCAGCACCCCGACTAGCCGGGGCACAGATACGCAGTATTTT; CDR3aa: CASTPTSRGTDTQYF
j_gene: TRBJ2-5; d_gene: .; len: 15; abundance: .; v_gene: TRBV3-1/TRBV3-2; CDR3nt: TGTGCCAGCAGCCCTGGAGGGGGAGAGTACGAGACCCAGTACTTC; CDR3aa: CASSPGGGEYETQYF
j_gene: TRBJ1-5; d_gene: TRBD1; len: 15; abundance: .; v_gene: TRBV28; CDR3nt: TGTGCCAGCAGCCAACTGGACAGGAGCAATCAGCCCCAGCATTTT; CDR3aa: CASSQLDRSNQPQHF
j_gene: TRBJ2-7; d_gene: TRBD2; len: 20; abundance: .; v_gene: TRBV7-8; CDR3nt: TGTGCCAGCAGCTTAATCTGGCAGGGTCGCGCTAGCGGGAGTGTCTACGAGCAGTACTTC; CDR3aa: CASSLIWQGRASGSVYEQYF
j_gene: TRBJ2-7; d_gene: .; len: 15; abundance: .; v_gene: TRBV5-8; CDR3nt: TGTGCCAGCAGCTTGGGACAGGCCGGGGGCTACGAGCAGTACTTC; CDR3aa: CASSLGQAGGYEQYF
j_gene: TRBJ1-3; d_gene: .; len: 12; abundance: .; v_gene: TRBV13; CDR3nt: TGTGCCAGCAGCTTAGAACGAAACACCATATATTTT; CDR3aa: CASSLERNTIYF
j_gene: TRBJ2-7; d_gene: TRBD1; len: 15; abundance: .; v_gene: TRBV6-5; CDR3nt: TGTGCCAGCAGTTACTCAATGGCAGGGGGCTACGAGCAGTACTTC; CDR3aa: CASSYSMAGGYEQYF
j_gene: TRBJ2-7; d_gene: TRBD1; len: 14; abundance: .; v_gene: TRBV7-9; CDR3nt: TGTGCCAGCAGCGCCCCGGGACAGAGCTTAGAGCAGTACTTC; CDR3aa: CASSAPGQSLEQYF
j_gene: TRBJ2-3; d_gene: .; len: 17; abundance: once; v_gene: TRBV6-2/TRBV6-3; CDR3nt: TGTGCCAGCAGCCATCAACGCACAGGGCTGAACGCAGATACGCAGTATTTT; CDR3aa: CASSHQRTGLNADTQYF
j_gene: TRBJ2-1; d_gene: TRBD2; len: 16; abundance: .; v_gene: TRBV18; CDR3nt: TGTGCCAGCTCACCATCGGGACTAGCGGGGGGAAATGAGCAGTTCTTC; CDR3aa: CASSPSGLAGGNEQFF
j_gene: TRBJ2-1; d_gene: .; len: 15; abundance: .; v_gene: TRBV6-5; CDR3nt: TGTGCCAGCAGAGGACGGGGGACAGCCTACAATGAGCAGTTCTTC; CDR3aa: CASRGRGTAYNEQFF
j_gene: TRBJ1-1; d_gene: TRBD1; len: 15; abundance: .; v_gene: TRBV6-5; CDR3nt: TGTGCCAGCAGCCAACCCGGGACAGGGGTCACTGAAGCTTTCTTT; CDR3aa: CASSQPGTGVTEAFF
j_gene: TRBJ2-7; d_gene: TRBD1; len: 16; abundance: .; v_gene: TRBV28; CDR3nt: TGTGCCAGTAGCTCCCCCGGGACAGGGAGGACCTACGAGCAGTACTTC; CDR3aa: CASSSPGTGRTYEQYF
j_gene: TRBJ1-2; d_gene: .; len: 12; abundance: .; v_gene: TRBV6-4; CDR3nt: TGTGCCAGCAGTGCTTGGGGTTCCGGCTACACCTTC; CDR3aa: CASSAWGSGYTF
j_gene: TRBJ1-5; d_gene: .; len: 13; abundance: .; v_gene: TRBV6-1; CDR3nt: TGTGCCAGCAGTGATCCGGGCAATCAGCCCCAGCATTTT; CDR3aa: CASSDPGNQPQHF
j_gene: TRBJ1-4; d_gene: .; len: 13; abundance: .; v_gene: TRBV14; CDR3nt: TGTGCCAGCAGCTTTGACCGAGGGGGAAAACTGTTTTTT; CDR3aa: CASSFDRGGKLFF
j_gene: TRBJ1-3; d_gene: .; len: 19; abundance: .; v_gene: TRBV5-3; CDR3nt: TGTGCCAGAAGCATCGCGGTTCTGCTCTCCAACCACTCTGGAAACACCATATATTTT; CDR3aa: CARSIAVLLSNHSGNTIYF
j_gene: TRBJ2-3; d_gene: TRBD2; len: 17; abundance: .; v_gene: TRBV4-2; CDR3nt: TGTGCCAGCAGCCAGAAACCTAGCGGGGGGGCCAGAGATACGCAGTATTTT; CDR3aa: CASSQKPSGGARDTQYF
j_gene: TRBJ2-1; d_gene: TRBD2; len: 15; abundance: .; v_gene: TRBV11-2; CDR3nt: TGTGCCAGCAGCTTTTTTAGCGGGAAAGACAATGAGCAGTTCTTC; CDR3aa: CASSFFSGKDNEQFF
j_gene: TRBJ2-7; d_gene: TRBD2; len: 14; abundance: .; v_gene: TRBV15; CDR3nt: TGTGCCACCGCAACCGGGGGGGGCTCCTACGAGCAGTACTTC; CDR3aa: CATATGGGSYEQYF
j_gene: TRBJ2-2; d_gene: .; len: 15; abundance: .; v_gene: TRBV5-1; CDR3nt: TGCGCCAGCAGCCCCGGGACCTATAACACCGGGGAGCTGTTTTTT; CDR3aa: CASSPGTYNTGELFF
j_gene: TRBJ2-7; d_gene: TRBD2; len: 18; abundance: once; v_gene: TRBV9; CDR3nt: TGTGCCAGCAGCGTAGCCTCAACCCCAGGCGGGGGGACCTACGAGCAGTACTTC; CDR3aa: CASSVASTPGGGTYEQYF
j_gene: TRBJ1-3; d_gene: TRBD1; len: 17; abundance: .; v_gene: TRBV10-1; CDR3nt: TGCGCCAGCAGCCAGCCACTAGGGACAGGCTCTGGAAACACCATATATTTT; CDR3aa: CASSQPLGTGSGNTIYF
j_gene: TRBJ2-1; d_gene: TRBD2; len: 17; abundance: .; v_gene: TRBV27; CDR3nt: TGTGCCAGCAGTCTCCCGATAGCGGGAACCCAGGACAATGAGCAGTTCTTC; CDR3aa: CASSLPIAGTQDNEQFF
j_gene: TRBJ2-5; d_gene: .; len: 16; abundance: .; v_gene: TRBV19; CDR3nt: TGTGCCAGTAGACATACACCGGGACGAGCCCAAGAGACCCAGTACTTC; CDR3aa: CASRHTPGRAQETQYF